Presented here are 28 T cell receptor beta chains from one specimen sequenced in a study of cytomegalovirus exposure and HLA in healthy donors. PCR employed 60 Vbeta and 13 Jbeta primers. Data came from immunoSEQ multiplex PCR; TCRdb stores just in-frame clones and leaves some out. Among 150,000 to 200,000 clones listed, around 68% were seen once. The sample taken for sequencing was PBMCs. The receptors derive from a man in his fifties or sixties in good health and CMV-seronegative.

This rearrangement joins TRBV7-2 to TRBJ2-2; the D is unclear. CDR1 and CDR2 from the germline V gene are SGHTA and FQGNSA. V lost 2 bases to trimming and J lost 5 bases, with 12 bases between them. The CDR3 contains 15 residues. The CDR3 DNA follows: TGTGCCAGCAGCTTAAGTGAGCGTAGGACCGGGGAGCTGTTTTTT. Protein: CASSLSERRTGELFF.

This clone was counted only a few times. The rearrangement links TRBV27 to TRBJ1-5; 7 bases map to TRBD1. CDR3 length: 15 residues. Germline V lookup: CDR1 MNHEY, CDR2 SMNVEV (reference sequence). The trim removed 5 bases at V and 0 bases at J, leaving 4 bases unmatched. CDR3 coding DNA: TGTGCCAGCAGTATGGACAGGTATAGCAATCAGCCCCAGCATTTT. It translates to CASSMDRYSNQPQHF.

V is TRBV28 and J is TRBJ2-1; 9 bases match TRBD1. The CDR3 covers 17 residues. J gave up 5 bases and V 5 bases, and 13 bases lay outside the gene matches. The germline gives CDR1 MDHEN, CDR2 SYDVKM. In DNA form, the CDR3 reads TGTGCCAGCAGTCCAAAAACGTGGACAGGGGCCAACAATGAGCAGTTCTTC. Translated: CASSPKTWTGANNEQFF.

This clone has just a few counts. The J gene is TRBJ2-3, the V gene TRBV7-9, with 12 bases that match TRBD1. This CDR3 contains 15 residues. J was trimmed by 5 bases and V by 6 bases; bases with no gene match: 6. Germline assignment: CDR1 SEHNR and CDR2 FQNEAQ (reference sequence). The CDR3 loop is CASRLGQGAGDTQYF. CDR3 DNA: TGTGCCAGCAGGCTGGGACAGGGGGCTGGAGATACGCAGTATTTT.

The chain joins TRBV12-5 to TRBJ2-1; 7 bases line up with TRBD1. The V and J ends lost 5 bases and 0 bases, in that order; junction bases with no gene match: 16. This CDR3 has 19 residues. CDR1 LGHNT and CDR2 FRNRAP come from the germline V gene. CDR3: CASGPSWGQSPSSYNEQFF. Here the CDR3 DNA reads TGTGCTAGTGGTCCCTCTTGGGGACAGAGTCCGAGCTCCTACAATGAGCAGTTCTTC.

This rearrangement joins TRBV15 to TRBJ2-7; 7 positions agree with TRBD1. The V and J ends lost 0 bases and 4 bases, in that order; junction bases with no gene match: 6. This CDR3 is 15 amino acids long. Per germline, CDR1 LNHNV and CDR2 YYDKDF (reference sequence). The CDR3 is CATSRDPGQLYEQYF. The CDR3 bases are TGTGCCACCAGCAGAGACCCGGGACAGCTGTACGAGCAGTACTTC.

The rearrangement links TRBV4-1 to TRBJ2-7; 10 bases map to TRBD1. Germline CDR1 MGHRA, CDR2 YSYEKL. The CDR3 runs to 19 residues. The V and J ends lost 2 bases and 3 bases, in that order; junction bases with no gene match: 16. The CDR3 sequence: CASSQHTIRDRGSYYEQYF. The CDR3 coding sequence is TGCGCCAGCAGCCAACATACCATTCGGGACAGGGGTTCCTACTACGAGCAGTACTTC.

This chain links TRBV15 with TRBJ2-7; 8 positions match TRBD1. J lost 2 bases, V lost 3 bases, and 6 bases had no gene match. The germline CDR1 and CDR2 sequences are LNHNV and YYDKDF (reference sequence). The CDR3 length is 15 residues. The CDR3 sequence is CATSSTGGSTYEQYF. As DNA, the CDR3 is TGTGCCACCAGCAGCACAGGGGGATCAACCTACGAGCAGTACTTC.

The CDR3 sequence: CASSLERGSYNEQFF. CDR3 in DNA: TGTGCCAGCAGCTTAGAGCGGGGGTCCTACAATGAGCAGTTCTTC. V gene TRBV11-1 combines with J gene TRBJ2-1, with 8 bases aligning to TRBD2. V lost 1 base and J lost 1; bases outside the gene matches: 0. This CDR3 is built from 15 residues. CDR1 is SGHAT and CDR2 is FQDESV in the germline V gene (reference sequence).

V usage is TRBV25-1 and J usage is TRBJ1-6, with D possibly being TRBD1 (5 bases). V lost 8 bases to trimming and J lost 4 bases, with 12 bases between them. The CDR3 is 14 amino acids. Germline CDR1 is MGHDK and CDR2 is SYGVNS. Here the CDR3 reads CASGGGVYNSPLHF. The CDR3 bases are TGTGCCAGCGGCGGGGGAGTGTATAATTCACCCCTCCACTTT. Full variable domain (rest looked up from reference TRBV25-1 and TRBJ1-6): EADIYQTPRYLVIGTGKKITLECSQTMGHDKMYWYQQDPGMELHLIHYSYGVNSTEKGDLSSESTVSRIRTEHFPLTLESARPSHTSQYLCASGGGVYNSPLHFGNGTRLTVT.

This chain links TRBV5-6 with TRBJ2-2, with D perhaps matching TRBD2 (7 bases). Trimming stripped 2 bases from V and 5 bases from J, with 16 bases between. The CDR3 has 16 amino acids. The germline CDR1 and CDR2 sequences are SGHDT and YYEEEE. This CDR3 reads CASSFRGGARTGELFF. The DNA for the CDR3 is TGTGCCAGCAGCTTTAGGGGGGGGGCCCGGACCGGGGAGCTGTTTTTT.

This chain connects TRBV6-5 to TRBJ2-2; D not certain. The CDR3 length is 12 residues. The germline V gene has CDR1 MNHEY and CDR2 SVGAGI. The V gene lost 5 bases and the J gene lost 4 bases, with 5 bases spanning the gap. CDR3 region: CASSTSTGELFF. In DNA form, the CDR3 reads TGTGCCAGCAGTACAAGCACCGGGGAGCTGTTTTTT.

The chain recombines TRBV6-5 with TRBJ2-7; D possibly corresponds to TRBD1 (6 bases). The CDR3 totals 14 residues. Trimming took off 6 bases at V and 0 bases at J, with 12 bases between the two ends. Germline V gene data show CDR1 as MNHEY and CDR2 as SVGAGI. This chain's CDR3 is CASRFGQYSYEQYF. The CDR3 DNA follows: TGTGCCAGCAGATTCGGACAGTACTCCTACGAGCAGTACTTC.

The chain employs TRBV7-9 and TRBJ2-2; the match to TRBD2 covers 8 bases. V shed 3 bases, J shed 0 bases, and the junction held 3 bases outside the gene matches. The CDR3 covers 16 residues. From germline, CDR1 is SEHNR and CDR2 FQNEAQ (reference sequence). The chain's CDR3 is CASSLRGVSNTGELFF. CDR3 in DNA: TGTGCCAGCAGCTTGCGGGGGGTCTCGAACACCGGGGAGCTGTTTTTT.

This rearrangement joins TRBV2 to TRBJ2-7; D is perhaps TRBD2 (6 bases). CDR3 length: 15 amino acids. Germline V gene data show CDR1 as SNHLY and CDR2 as FYNNEI. V was trimmed by 9 bases and J by 1 base, leaving 19 bases between them. CDR3 protein: CARGRTLDGSYEQYF. As DNA, the CDR3 is TGTGCCAGGGGGAGGACTTTGGACGGATCCTACGAGCAGTACTTC.

The gene calls are TRBV25-1 and TRBJ1-3; tentative D call: TRBD1 (5 bases). The CDR3 totals 15 residues. Germline loops: CDR1 MGHDK, CDR2 SYGVNS. V dropped 2 bases and J dropped 4 bases, with 12 bases sitting between them. CDR3 nucleotides: TGTGCCAGCAGTGAAACTGGGGCGGGAGGAAACACCATATATTTT. Residues: CASSETGAGGNTIYF.

This chain connects TRBV19 to TRBJ2-7, with a possible D match to TRBD1 (6 bases). Germline values: CDR1 LNHDA, CDR2 SQIVND (reference sequence). CDR3 size: 13 residues. The V end was cut by 3 bases, the J end by 8 bases, with 14 bases between. The CDR3 spells CASSIVRGGKQYF. The CDR3 DNA sequence: TGTGCCAGTAGTATCGTCAGGGGCGGTAAGCAGTACTTC.

This chain joins TRBV7-9 and TRBJ1-1; the D is unclear. Trimming took off 6 bases at V and 7 bases at J, with 18 bases between the two ends. In germline, CDR1 is SEHNR, CDR2 FQNEAQ (reference sequence). This CDR3 comprises 14 residues. CDR3 nucleotides: TGTGCCAGCAGGCTAATCCAGGACTCCAATGAAGCTTTCTTT. Its protein is CASRLIQDSNEAFF.

This chain joins TRBV6-7 and TRBJ1-5, with D perhaps matching TRBD1 (6 bases). TRBV6-7 is an ORF; its function is uncertain. V was trimmed by 0 bases and J by 0 bases, leaving 18 bases between them. CDR3 length equals 19 residues. The CDR3 region has the DNA TGTGCCAGCAGTTACTCGAATCGACAGGCGCACTATAGCAATCAGCCCCAGCATTTT. It codes for CASSYSNRQAHYSNQPQHF.

The rearrangement joins TRBV10-3 to TRBJ2-7, with a tentative D call TRBD1 (6 bases). Trimming stripped 10 bases from V and 5 bases from J, with 12 bases between. Germline V CDR1 and CDR2: ENHRY, SYGVKD. The CDR3 contains 11 residues. CDR3 sequence reads: CASKGDHEQYF. CDR3 nucleotides: TGTGCCAGCAAGGGGGACCACGAGCAGTACTTC.

This rearrangement joins TRBV5-8 to TRBJ2-7, with D maybe TRBD2 (5 bases). The V gene lost 4 bases and the J gene lost 3 bases, with 8 bases spanning the gap. The CDR3 consists of 12 residues. Germline values: CDR1 SGHTS, CDR2 YDEGEE. CDR3 sequence (DNA): TGTGCCAGCAGCCGGACTGACTACGAGCAGTACTTC. Protein: CASSRTDYEQYF.

This clone was detected a few times. This chain connects TRBV12-5 to TRBJ1-6; 7 nucleotides align to TRBD1. Trimming at V came to 4 bases and at J to 6 bases, leaving 6 bases not matched to a gene. The CDR3 consists of 15 residues. Germline CDR1 and CDR2: LGHNT and FRNRAP. As DNA, the CDR3 is TGTGCTAGTGGTTACGTACAGGGGAGTAATTCACCCCTCCACTTT. Translation: CASGYVQGSNSPLHF.

CDR3 protein: CASSETSVGQYEQYF. The CDR3 bases are TGCGCCAGCAGTGAGACTAGCGTCGGACAATACGAGCAGTACTTC. The chain employs TRBV10-1 and TRBJ2-5; the match to TRBD2 covers 7 bases. The closer fit of TRBJ2-7 to the DNA end suggests the J call may be wrong. CDR1 and CDR2 (germline): WNHNN, SYGVQD (reference sequence). The CDR3 consists of 15 residues.

The chain has TRBV14 and TRBJ2-5, with 8 nucleotides matching TRBD1. V was clipped by 4 bases and J by 6 bases; unmatched bases: 10. The CDR3 loop spans 15 amino acids. In germline, CDR1 is SGHDN, CDR2 FVKESK. The CDR3 reads CASSPEDRVLKTQYF. The CDR3 bases are TGTGCCAGCAGCCCTGAGGACAGGGTACTAAAGACCCAGTACTTC.

V and J are TRBV2 and TRBJ2-3; 10 bases are a match to TRBD1. With 6 bases clipped from V and 3 bases from J, the junction kept 6 bases outside the gene matches. From germline, CDR1 is SNHLY and CDR2 FYNNEI. The CDR3 runs 15 residues. The CDR3 is CASSKDRGQTDTQYF. CDR3 nucleotides: TGTGCCAGCAGCAAAGACAGGGGGCAAACAGATACGCAGTATTTT.

There are a few counts of this clone. V usage is TRBV5-1 and J usage is TRBJ2-3; TRBD1 aligns across 7 bases. This CDR3 has 16 amino acids. The V and J ends lost 0 bases and 5 bases, in that order; junction bases with no gene match: 9. The germline V gene has CDR1 SGHRS and CDR2 YFSETQ. The CDR3 region is CASSLGQGVIGDTQYF. The DNA for the CDR3 is TGCGCCAGCAGCTTGGGCCAGGGGGTTATTGGAGATACGCAGTATTTT.

This clone was recorded a few times. The chain carries TRBV19 and TRBJ1-1, with no clear D. V lost 4 bases, J lost 1 base, and 7 bases lay in between. Germline CDR1 reads LNHDA; CDR2 reads SQIVND (reference sequence). CDR3 length: 13 residues. CDR3 residues: CASSNQANTEAFF. The CDR3 DNA follows: TGTGCCAGTAGTAACCAGGCGAACACTGAAGCTTTCTTT.

This clone was detected a few times. This chain joins TRBV29-1 and TRBJ1-2, with D uncertain. This CDR3 has 11 residues. The V and J ends lost 3 bases and 7 bases respectively, with 9 bases between them. The germline V gene has CDR1 SQVTM and CDR2 ANQGSEA. The CDR3 DNA reads TGCAGCGTTGACGGGGTGGGTGGCTACACCTTC. As protein: CSVDGVGGYTF.